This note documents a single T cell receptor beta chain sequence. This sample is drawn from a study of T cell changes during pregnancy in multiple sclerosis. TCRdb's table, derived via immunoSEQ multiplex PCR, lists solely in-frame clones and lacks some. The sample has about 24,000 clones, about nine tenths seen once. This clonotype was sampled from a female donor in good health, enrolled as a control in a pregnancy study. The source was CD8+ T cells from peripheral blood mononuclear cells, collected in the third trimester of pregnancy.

The CDR3 protein is CASSSLTDNLYNEQFF. In DNA form, the CDR3 reads TGTGCCAGCAGTTCCCTAACAGATAACCTCTACAATGAGCAGTTCTTC. The chain is built from TRBV28 and TRBJ2-1; no definite D call. The CDR3 is 16 amino acids. Germline assignment: CDR1 MDHEN and CDR2 SYDVKM. Trimming cost V 4 bases and J 3 bases, with 16 bases left between them.